The present T cell receptor beta chain was sequenced within a study of a mutant IDH1 vaccine in newly diagnosed glioma (dated by TCRdb to 2020 to 2023). Concerning the study at large: Patients received eight vaccinations in weeks 1, 3, 5, 7, 11, 15, 19 and 23, corresponding to visits V03 through V10. Vaccination began 4-6 weeks after radiotherapy alone, or alongside temozolomide cycles in the chemotherapy-containing groups. Of the approximately 34 patients who were treated, about 62% were male and approximately 40% were female, and the mean age was around 40 years. Before enrollment, most patients had been given radiochemotherapy with temozolomide as standard therapy, while the rest had received either radiotherapy alone or temozolomide alone. Six visits were used for peripheral blood collection: V03 (baseline), V05, V07, V10, V12 and V13. For exploratory analyses, longitudinal TCRB deep sequencing was carried out in roughly 23 treated patients wherever samples were available. Findings and caveats that apply to the study as a whole: Changes in the top peripheral T cell clonotypes picked up by TCRB sequencing did not appear to be linked to pseudoprogression. It was noted by the authors that analyses of patient blood samples could not be reproduced owing to sample limitations. PBMC samples for TCRB deep sequencing were selected based on availability. Immune responses induced by the vaccine were seen in approximately 93% of patients across multiple MHC alleles.

On this clone itself: What this receptor recognizes is not known. Per-base qualities were not stored, and no clone one base away is much larger.

Library prep was done by the immunoSEQ multiplex PCR assay. The hsTCRB Kit was used according to the manufacturer's protocol to amplify rearranged TCR beta chain sequences. An Illumina MiSeq was used to sequence the TCRB libraries. Regarding the original processing steps: Demultiplexing, trimming and gene mapping were performed with the kit vendor's proprietary platform. Not all clones reach the TCRdb copy of this immuneACCESS table, which keeps in-frame sequences only. Checked studies attribute under half of the gap to unresolved V genes and leave the rest unexplained. That table supplies the V and J calls and clone size; D and trimming were determined from the DNA. Within this sample are tens of thousands of clones, with 65% to 85% of them counted one time only. About 2% of the sample belongs to the ten largest clones. This specimen's time point label, interpreted: week 11, during vaccination. Each vaccine dose, consisting of 300 ug of a 20-mer mutant IDH1 peptide in Montanide, was administered subcutaneously with topical imiquimod. Donors had newly diagnosed WHO grade 3 or 4 IDH1-mutant astrocytomas with loss of nuclear ATRX. The samples were drawn from NOA16, a multicentre, single-arm, open-label phase I trial in Germany that tested a mutant IDH1 peptide vaccine in humans for the first time. Genomic DNA for TCRB sequencing was extracted from EDTA blood using the DNeasy Blood and Tissue Kit.

The sample in question was PBMCs, obtained from a glioma patient whose treatment included an IDH1 peptide vaccine. The clonotype was recovered from a man in his forties with glioma.

In nucleotide form, the sequence is TGTGCCAGCAGCGCCCCCGGAACTAGCGGAGACTACACAGATACGCAGTATTTT. Protein translation: CASSAPGTSGDYTDTQYF. The chain employs TRBV11-1 and TRBJ2-3; 8 bases in the middle match TRBD2. As encoded in the germline V gene (reference sequence), CDR1 is SGHAT while CDR2 is FQDESV. Its CDR3 holds 18 amino acids, cysteine through phenylalanine. Kept here is only the CDR3 DNA, which spans 54 bases and is read in frame from base 1. Unmatched junction bases come to 15, with V trimmed by 5 bases and J by 2 bases.